A single sample gave rise to the 29 T cell receptor beta chains below, sequenced in a study of read filtering for tumor transcriptome and immune sequencing. This library used about 360 ng RNA and molecular barcoded adaptors spanning alpha/delta and beta/gamma chains. TCRdb itself ran the reads through MiXCR, one entry per CDR3 protein. Here the sample spans 90,000 to 95,000 distinct CDR3 sequences, under 25% being singletons. Sequenced: a population of CD138-negative cells sorted from bone marrow. The receptors originated from a donor over 35 with multiple myeloma.

Turning to this clonotype: A read error may be the cause here, since a much bigger clone is one base away. The rearrangement joins TRBV2 to TRBJ2-3; the match to TRBD1 covers 9 bases. The V gene's germline CDR1 is SNHLY and CDR2 FYNNEI. Germline trimming cut 6 bases from V and 10 bases from J; bases unmatched to any gene: 14. This CDR3 is 15 amino acids long. CDR3 sequence: CASSPGTGLFDAQYF. The CDR3 DNA sequence: TGTGCCAGCAGCCCCGGGACAGGGCTGTTTGATGCGCAGTATTTT.

This clonotype was seen a handful of times. The V and J genes are TRBV29-1 and TRBJ2-5; 8 nucleotides line up with TRBD1. Losses at the gene ends were 6 bases for V and 5 bases for J; bases not matched to a gene: 8. Germline V gene sequence: CDR1 SQVTM, CDR2 ANQGSEA. The CDR3 contains 13 residues. The CDR3 sequence is CSVDPTGAETQYF. CDR3 nucleotide sequence: TGCAGCGTGGATCCGACAGGGGCGGAGACCCAGTACTTC.

This clonotype was counted only a few times. The gene calls are TRBV6-2 or TRBV6-3 and TRBJ2-3; 7 bases map to TRBD2. The CDR3 is made up of 16 amino acids. The germline gives CDR1 MNHEY, CDR2 SVGEGT. Trimming removed 5 bases from V and 5 bases from J; junction bases left unmatched: 13. CDR3 in amino acids: CASSEVRVRGRDTQYF. The CDR3 DNA reads as TGTGCCAGCAGTGAGGTCCGTGTGCGGGGGAGAGATACGCAGTATTTT.

For this clonotype: Compared with germline, one end of the junction differs, possibly owing to a read error. The chain is built from TRBV3-1 and TRBJ2-1; D is tentatively TRBD1 or TRBD2 (5 bases each). Germline-derived CDR1 and CDR2 are LGHDT and YNNKEL (reference sequence). CDR3 length equals 18 residues. The chain's CDR3 is CATSQGALWTESYNGQFF. The CDR3 DNA is TGTGCCACCAGCCAAGGGGCCCTTTGGACTGAGTCCTACAATGGGCAGTTCTTC.

The chain uses TRBV28 and TRBJ1-6; D gene ambiguous. Germline V CDR1 and CDR2: MDHEN, SYDVKM. The length of the CDR3 is 20 residues. V was shortened by 1 base and J by 2 bases, with 21 bases between the two germline ends. The CDR3 DNA follows: TGTGCCAGCAGTTTATTGGGCCCGGGCTCGGGGATGGCCTATAATTCACCCCTCCACTTT. Residues: CASSLLGPGSGMAYNSPLHF.

This clonotype was found a few times. Its ends do not fully match the called genes, so a read error is possible. The genes are TRBV7-9 and TRBJ2-7; D perhaps matches TRBD2 (6 bases). Germline loops: CDR1 SEHNR, CDR2 FQNEAQ (reference sequence). The CDR3 is made up of 14 amino acids. The CDR3 DNA is TGTGCCAGCAGCTCGGGAGTTACCGCTCGGGAGCTGTACTTC. It codes for CASSSGVTARELYF.

The gene calls are TRBV18 and TRBJ1-5; TRBD1 aligns across 7 bases. The CDR3 is 15 residues long. Germline loops: CDR1 KGHSH, CDR2 LQKENI. Trimming removed 6 bases from V and 3 bases from J; junction bases left unmatched: 8. The CDR3 nucleotides are TGTGCCAGCTCCCGCGGACAGGTTAACAATCAGCCCCAGCATTTT. Translating gives CASSRGQVNNQPQHF.

This clonotype appeared many times. The chain is built from TRBV5-1 and TRBJ2-5, with a tentative D call TRBD2 (6 bases). The V end was cut by 4 bases, the J end by 9 bases, with 19 bases between. In germline, CDR1 is SGHRS, CDR2 YFSETQ. The CDR3 consists of 14 residues. The CDR3 reads CASSPTGTGGAQYF. Written as DNA, the CDR3 is TGCGCCAGCAGCCCAACTGGGACCGGAGGGGCCCAGTACTTC. Full variable domain (remainder filled in from reference TRBV5-1 and TRBJ2-5): KAGVTQTPRYLIKTRGQQVTLSCSPISGHRSVSWYQQTPGQGLQFLFEYFSETQRNKGNFPGRFSGRQFSNSRSEMNVSTLELGDSALYLCASSPTGTGGAQYFGPGTRLLVL.

The V gene is TRBV28, the J gene TRBJ1-5; maybe TRBD1 (5 bases). Germline values: CDR1 MDHEN, CDR2 SYDVKM. Trimming cost V 6 bases and J 4 bases, with 16 bases left between them. The CDR3 runs to 15 residues. The CDR3 coding sequence is TGTGCCAGCAGGACTCCGGGCCCAGGGAATCAGCCCCAGCATTTT. Encoded protein: CASRTPGPGNQPQHF.

With respect to this clonotype: One end of the junction does not line up with germline, which may come from a read error. The chain links TRBV29-1 to TRBJ2-3, with D perhaps TRBD1 (6 bases). The CDR3 contains 13 residues. CDR1 is SQVTM and CDR2 is ANQGSEA in the germline V gene. The CDR3 DNA reads as TGCAGCGGAAAACAGGGTTCCGCAGATACGCAGTGTTTT. This sequence encodes CSGKQGSADTQCF.

This clonotype has just a few counts. This CDR3 is CASSTSNQPQHF. The CDR3 DNA reads TGTGCCAGCAGTACCTCTAATCAGCCCCAGCATTTT. This chain links TRBV12-3 or TRBV12-4 with TRBJ1-5; no clear D. V lost 5 bases, J lost 4 bases, and 6 bases lay in between. This CDR3 comprises 12 residues.

This clonotype was seen repeatedly, ten times or more. V and J are TRBV29-1 and TRBJ2-1; D possibly corresponds to TRBD1 (5 bases). This CDR3 comprises 12 residues. Germline CDR1 reads SQVTM; CDR2 reads ANQGSEA. Trimming shortened V by 6 bases and J by 3 bases, and 9 bases separated the two germline ends. CDR3: CSVDTYYNEQFF. CDR3 coding DNA: TGCAGCGTGGACACCTACTACAATGAGCAGTTCTTC.

Details on this clonotype: A much larger clone differs from this one at a single base, so this may be a read error. The V call is TRBV20-1, the J call TRBJ1-1; the D gene is possibly TRBD1 (5 bases). This CDR3 region has 12 residues. CDR1 is DFQATT, CDR2 SNEGSKA, per germline (reference sequence). Trimming removed 4 bases at V and 11 bases at J, with 17 bases between. The CDR3 region is CSAKVPGPQAFF. The CDR3 nucleotides are TGCAGTGCTAAAGTCCCGGGACCCCAGGCTTTCTTT.

For this clonotype: A read error may be the cause here, since a much bigger clone is one base away. The V gene is TRBV2, the J gene TRBJ2-2, with a tentative D call TRBD2 (6 bases). CDR3 length: 12 residues. CDR1 is SNHLY and CDR2 is FYNNEI in the germline V gene. DNA for the CDR3: TGTGCCAGCTGTTTCGAGCCCGGGGGGCTGTTTTTT. This translates into CASCFEPGGLFF.

This clonotype was found many times. The chain links TRBV2 to TRBJ2-3, with D perhaps TRBD1 (6 bases). Germline loops: CDR1 SNHLY, CDR2 FYNNEI. Trimming left V 11 bases short and J 0 bases short, with 18 bases between. The CDR3 has 15 amino acids. The CDR3 protein is CAGNWDTSSTDTQYF. For the CDR3, the DNA is TGTGCCGGAAATTGGGACACCTCTAGCACAGATACGCAGTATTTT.

V is TRBV5-1 and J is TRBJ2-3; 8 nucleotides match TRBD2. This CDR3 is built from 15 residues. V shed 5 bases and J 1 base; nucleotides not matched to a gene: 6. Germline V lookup: CDR1 SGHRS, CDR2 YFSETQ. In DNA form, the CDR3 reads TGCGCCAGCAGTGCCGGGACTAGAGGCACAGATACGCAGTATTTT. This gives the protein CASSAGTRGTDTQYF.

As to this clonotype: A much larger clonotype is one base distant, so this may be a read error. The chain combines TRBV2 with TRBJ2-6; D is possibly TRBD2 (6 bases). The CDR3 spans 15 residues. V lost 4 bases and J lost 2, with 9 bases in between. Per the germline V gene, CDR1 is SNHLY and CDR2 is FYNNEI. The CDR3 is CASSGWEAGANVLTF. DNA for the CDR3: TGTGCCAGCAGTGGATGGGAGGCTGGGGCCAACGTCCTGACTTTC.

The genes are TRBV5-8 and TRBJ2-3; 13 nucleotides agree with TRBD2. Germline CDR1 is SGHTS and CDR2 is YDEGEE. The CDR3 runs 17 residues. V shed 4 bases and J 5 bases; nucleotides not matched to a gene: 10. In DNA form, the CDR3 reads TGTGCCAGCAGCCAATCACGGACTAGCGGGGGTCGAGATACGCAGTATTTT. Translation gives CASSQSRTSGGRDTQYF.

This clonotype was found many times. The chain combines TRBV4-1 with TRBJ1-5; D is unclear. V lost 0 bases, J lost 9 bases, and 12 bases lay in between. Germline CDR1 and CDR2: MGHRA and YSYEKL. The CDR3 contains 14 residues. The CDR3 DNA reads as TGCGCCAGCAGCCAAGATGTCCCTCCTCGGCCCCAGCATTTT. It specifies CASSQDVPPRPQHF.

The rearrangement joins TRBV12-3 or TRBV12-4 to TRBJ2-1; 8 positions match TRBD2. CDR3 size: 14 residues. The ends lost 6 bases at V and 8 bases at J; junction bases unmatched: 9. The CDR3 loop is CASRPLAGRDEQFF. CDR3 nucleotide sequence: TGTGCCAGCAGACCATTAGCGGGGCGCGATGAGCAGTTCTTC.

At least ten counts were recorded for this clonotype. The chain employs TRBV5-1 and TRBJ2-1, with D maybe TRBD2 (6 bases). Germline lookup yields CDR1 SGHRS and CDR2 YFSETQ. V lost 0 bases to trimming and J lost 4 bases, with 11 bases between them. This CDR3 region has 15 residues. CDR3 in amino acids: CASSLEHGTYNEQFF. CDR3 coding DNA: TGCGCCAGCAGCTTGGAGCACGGGACTTACAATGAGCAGTTCTTC.

To note about this clonotype: A much larger clone differs by one base, so this may be a read error. The chain has TRBV28 and TRBJ1-5; no clear D. The CDR3 loop spans 14 amino acids. Germline loops: CDR1 MDHEN, CDR2 SYDVKM. Trimming cost V 6 bases and J 2 bases, with 11 bases left between them. The CDR3 loop is CASSLLVRNQPQHF. Here the CDR3 DNA reads TGTGCCAGCAGCCTCCTGGTTCGCAATCAGCCCCAGCATTTT.

This clonotype appeared many times. The gene calls are TRBV5-1 and TRBJ2-2, with D tentatively TRBD1 (6 bases). This CDR3 is 15 amino acids long. Germline V gene lookup returns CDR1 SGHRS and CDR2 YFSETQ. V shed 1 base and J shed 1 base, with 8 bases lying between them. The CDR3 sequence: CASSLPDRNTGELFF. The DNA for the CDR3 is TGCGCCAGCAGCTTGCCGGACAGGAACACCGGGGAGCTGTTTTTT.

This clonotype was picked up many times. The chain carries TRBV4-2 and TRBJ2-7, with a possible D match to TRBD1 (5 bases). Trimming left V 0 bases short and J 3 bases short, with 15 bases between. CDR3 length equals 16 residues. Germline V gene sequence: CDR1 LGHNA, CDR2 YNFKEQ. CDR3 protein: CASSQEGQGSYYEQYF. CDR3 in DNA: TGTGCCAGCAGCCAAGAGGGTCAGGGAAGCTACTACGAGCAGTACTTC.

Regarding this clonotype: One junction end disagrees with the germline gene, perhaps due to a read error. The chain employs TRBV7-2 and TRBJ2-7; D unclear. Germline V gene sequence: CDR1 SGHTA, CDR2 FQGNSA. This CDR3 contains 11 residues. CDR3 loop: CASRTRPEQNF. For the CDR3, the DNA is TGTGCCAGCAGAACCCGTCCCGAGCAGAACTTC.

This clonotype was detected ten times or more. V usage is TRBV3-1 and J usage is TRBJ2-7; no firm D call. Germline CDR1 is LGHDT and CDR2 is YNNKEL (reference sequence). The CDR3 length is 13 residues. Trimming shortened V by 4 bases and J by 4 bases, and 11 bases separated the two germline ends. The CDR3 coding sequence is TGTGCCAGCAGCCTGCGGACGGATTACGAGCAGTACTTC. This sequence encodes CASSLRTDYEQYF.

This CDR3 reads CASSPPARYEQYF. The CDR3 nucleotides read TGTGCCAGCTCACCCCCGGCCCGCTACGAGCAGTACTTC. This chain links TRBV18 with TRBJ2-7; no clear D gene. Germline CDR1 is KGHSH and CDR2 is LQKENI. The CDR3 loop spans 13 amino acids. Trimming shortened V by 3 bases and J by 3 bases, and 9 bases separated the two germline ends.

In regard to this clonotype: The CDR3 end shows no conserved phenylalanine or tryptophan, and so a read error is likely. The chain couples TRBV2 to TRBJ2-7, with unresolved D. Germline lookup yields CDR1 SNHLY and CDR2 FYNNEI. The V end lost 4 bases, the J end lost 7 bases, and 14 bases lay between the germline ends. This CDR3 has 13 amino acids. This CDR3 is CASSGLARWEQYL. CDR3 nucleotides: TGTGCCAGCAGTGGTTTGGCCAGGTGGGAGCAGTACCTC.

Of note for this clonotype: A junction end diverges from the germline sequence, so it may reflect a read error. V usage is TRBV18 and J usage is TRBJ2-7, with 8 bases aligning to TRBD1. This CDR3 contains 16 residues. Germline assignment: CDR1 KGHSH and CDR2 LQKENI. Here the CDR3 DNA reads TGTTCCAGCTCACCACTCGGGACAGGTAGCTCCTACGAACAGTACTTC. This translates into CSSSPLGTGSSYEQYF.